This T cell receptor beta chain was documented in a study of PD-1 blockade in classical Hodgkin lymphoma. Every patient relapsed after autologous stem cell transplantation, and brentuximab vedotin exposure varied. As concerns this clone: No antigen is known for it.

Repertoires were generated with immunoSEQ multiplex PCR, while TCRdb's copy carries only in-frame clones and drops some. This sample has 20,000 to 30,000 clones, with approximately 69% found just once. Findings and limits, study-wide: CD4+ TCR diversity climbed significantly by C4D1, unlike CD8+ TCR diversity.

In germline, CDR1 is MRHNA, CDR2 SNTAGT. Trimming cost V 4 bases and J 3 bases, with 9 bases left between them. The CDR3 runs to 13 residues. The source of this sequence is a human donor with classical Hodgkin lymphoma. The source was peripheral blood mononuclear cells (PBMCs), collected at baseline. This chain joins TRBV6-4 and TRBJ1-2, with D tentatively TRBD1 (5 bases). CDR3 protein: CASSAGPHYGYTF. Written as DNA, the CDR3 is TGTGCCAGCAGTGCGGGACCTCACTATGGCTACACCTTC.